This T cell receptor beta chain originates from a study of siplizumab effects on memory and regulatory T cells. Some clones are missing from TCRdb's copy, which holds only in-frame ones; the method was immunoSEQ multiplex PCR. This table has over 65,000 clones, approximately 95% appearing once. Of note for this clone: Antigen specificity is unknown.

Study-wide results and limits: Naive T cells seemed more diverse than memory cells; they also seemed major alloresponse contributors. Where siplizumab was present, mappable alloreactive CD4+ clones averaged approximately 73% Treg-derived, compared with around 27% in controls. In the presence of siplizumab, alloreactive sequences traceable to unstimulated CD4+ memory cells were significantly reduced. Researchers could not give a naive or memory phenotype to roughly 75-96% of proliferating CD4+ or CD8+ clones.

The CDR3 runs to 14 residues. The germline V gene encodes CDR1 SGHNT and CDR2 YENEEA. V was pared by 5 bases and J by 3 bases, with 3 bases of the junction left unmatched. Sequenced input: CD8+ T cells sorted from blood. The rearrangement joins TRBV11-3 to TRBJ2-1; TRBD2 matches at 8 bases. The TCR comes from a human donor in good health. The CDR3 here is CASSPSGSYNEQFF. DNA of the CDR3: TGTGCCAGCAGCCCCAGCGGGAGCTACAATGAGCAGTTCTTC.